This passage covers 17 T cell receptor beta chains from one sample sequenced in a study of blood T cell repertoires in COVID-19. The data were produced by immunoSEQ multiplex PCR, yet TCRdb's version contains in-frame clones alone and is incomplete. The sample shows about 270,000 clones, around 86% of them seen only once. Sequencing used PBMCs or T cells enriched from blood (not recorded which). The receptors derive from a young woman who had recovered from COVID-19.

This clone has a handful of counts. The chain uses TRBV30 and TRBJ1-5; D is ambiguous. V was pared by 0 bases and J by 7 bases, with 10 bases between. CDR1 and CDR2 from the germline V gene are GTSNPN and SVGIG (reference sequence). The CDR3 extends over 13 amino acids. CDR3 residues: CAWSVGRLQPQHF. In DNA, the CDR3 is TGTGCCTGGAGTGTCGGCAGGCTCCAGCCCCAGCATTTT.

The V gene is TRBV19, the J gene TRBJ2-7; 10 bases map to TRBD2. Trimming at V came to 10 bases and at J to 2 bases, leaving 5 bases not matched to a gene. This CDR3 has 13 amino acids. The germline V gene encodes CDR1 LNHDA and CDR2 SQIVND (reference sequence). The CDR3 bases are TGTGCCACCCGGACTAGCGGAACCTACGAGCAGTACTTC. This encodes CATRTSGTYEQYF.

The V and J genes are TRBV18 and TRBJ2-7; 10 nucleotides agree with TRBD2. Germline V gene sequence: CDR1 KGHSH, CDR2 LQKENI. Trimming took 2 bases from V and 5 from J; bases not matched to a gene: 9. The CDR3 is made up of 16 amino acids. The DNA of the CDR3 is TGTGCCAGCTCACCAGGGGCTAGCGGGAGCGGGAACGAGCAGTACTTC. This codes for CASSPGASGSGNEQYF.

The chain recombines TRBV5-1 with TRBJ2-2, with TRBD2 matching 7 bases. The trim removed 0 bases at V and 0 bases at J, leaving 5 bases unmatched. This CDR3 is 17 amino acids long. Per the germline V gene, CDR1 is SGHRS and CDR2 is YFSETQ. CDR3 sequence reads: CASSLDPSGTNTGELFF. Here the CDR3 DNA reads TGCGCCAGCAGCTTGGATCCTAGCGGAACGAACACCGGGGAGCTGTTTTTT. The full variable domain, in which reference TRBV5-1 and TRBJ2-2 provide the parts outside the CDR3, is KAGVTQTPRYLIKTRGQQVTLSCSPISGHRSVSWYQQTPGQGLQFLFEYFSETQRNKGNFPGRFSGRQFSNSRSEMNVSTLELGDSALYLCASSLDPSGTNTGELFFGEGSRLTVL.

This clone was detected only once. The V gene is TRBV4-1, the J gene TRBJ1-1, with 8 bases fitting TRBD1. V lost 1 base, J lost 3 bases, and 4 bases stayed unmatched. Germline values: CDR1 MGHRA, CDR2 YSYEKL. The CDR3 contains 15 residues. The CDR3 protein is CASSQGQGSYTEAFF. Here the CDR3 DNA reads TGCGCCAGCAGCCAAGGACAGGGGTCTTACACTGAAGCTTTCTTT.

This clone has a handful of counts. The chain employs TRBV6-6 and TRBJ1-2; tentatively, D is TRBD1 (6 bases). The CDR3 runs to 13 residues. Germline CDR1 reads MNHNY; CDR2 reads SVGAGI (reference sequence). Trimming shortened V by 6 bases and J by 4 bases, and 12 bases separated the two germline ends. Here the CDR3 DNA reads TGTGCCAGCAGACAGGGACCAGTCTATGGCTACACCTTC. Encoded protein: CASRQGPVYGYTF.

The chain employs TRBV5-1 and TRBJ1-6; D may be TRBD1 (5 bases). Germline CDR1 reads SGHRS; CDR2 reads YFSETQ. This CDR3 is 16 amino acids long. V shed 0 bases and J shed 5 bases, with 12 bases lying between them. CDR3 bases: TGCGCCAGCAGCTTGGGATCCCCAGGGAATAATTCACCCCTCCACTTT. Translated, it gives CASSLGSPGNNSPLHF.

V and J are TRBV14 and TRBJ1-2; D ambiguous. The germline CDR1 and CDR2 sequences are SGHDN and FVKESK. This CDR3 comprises 15 residues. The V end lost 0 bases, the J end lost 3 bases, and 11 bases lay between the germline ends. CDR3 DNA: TGTGCCAGCAGCCAAGATACGGGAAATTACTATGGCTACACCTTC. Translated: CASSQDTGNYYGYTF.

J is TRBJ2-3 and V is TRBV29-1, with a weak D call TRBD1 (6 bases). CDR1 and CDR2 (germline): SQVTM, ANQGSEA. V lost 6 bases and J 1 base, leaving 14 bases between the germline ends. CDR3 length: 14 residues. CDR3 nucleotide sequence: TGCAGCGTCCACAGGGACGTTGGCACAGATACGCAGTATTTT. This codes for CSVHRDVGTDTQYF.

Of note for this clone: The germline gene is not matched at one end of the junction; a read error may be the cause. V usage is TRBV2 and J usage is TRBJ1-1, with 7 bases identical to TRBD1. Germline CDR1 and CDR2: SNHLY and FYNNEI. The length of the CDR3 is 17 residues. CDR3 protein: CASSTRAGGQSNSEAFF. For the CDR3, the DNA is TGTGCCAGCAGTACCCGAGCGGGGGGACAGTCGAACAGTGAAGCTTTCTTT.

This clone was recorded only once. The chain couples TRBV19 to TRBJ1-2; no reliable D call. V lost 6 bases to trimming and J lost 3 bases, with 11 bases between them. CDR3 length: 13 residues. CDR1 and CDR2 from the germline V gene are LNHDA and SQIVND (reference sequence). CDR3 residues: CASSLRVYYGYTF. The CDR3 bases are TGTGCCAGTAGCCTGAGAGTGTACTATGGCTACACCTTC.

The rearrangement links TRBV28 to TRBJ2-6; weak D call: TRBD1 (5 bases). The germline V gene has CDR1 MDHEN and CDR2 SYDVKM. The length of the CDR3 is 16 residues. Trimming pared 2 bases from V and 2 bases from J, leaving 10 bases between. The CDR3 sequence: CASSLDWGAGANVLTF. DNA of the CDR3: TGTGCCAGCAGTTTAGATTGGGGCGCTGGGGCCAACGTCCTGACTTTC.

This chain joins TRBV5-4 and TRBJ1-6, with 7 bases identical to TRBD1. CDR1 SGHNT and CDR2 YYREEE come from the germline V gene (reference sequence). Losses at the gene ends were 3 bases for V and 6 bases for J; bases not matched to a gene: 6. The CDR3 has 15 residues. The CDR3 region is CASSSTGTANSPLHF. The DNA for the CDR3 is TGTGCCAGCAGCTCGACCGGGACAGCTAATTCACCCCTCCACTTT.

The chain employs TRBV2 and TRBJ2-2; D not resolved. Germline assignment: CDR1 SNHLY and CDR2 FYNNEI. V gave up 6 bases and J gave up 2 bases, with 7 bases separating them. This CDR3 contains 13 residues. This CDR3 is CASRIINTGELFF. The CDR3 bases are TGTGCCAGCAGAATCATCAACACCGGGGAGCTGTTTTTT.

The chain joins TRBV28 to TRBJ1-1, with D maybe TRBD1 (5 bases). V dropped 3 bases and J dropped 6 bases, with 11 bases sitting between them. Germline values: CDR1 MDHEN, CDR2 SYDVKM. The CDR3 contains 13 residues. This CDR3 reads CASSFRQGPEAFF. The CDR3 bases are TGTGCCAGCAGTTTTAGGCAGGGCCCTGAAGCTTTCTTT.

The V and J genes are TRBV3-1 (or the pseudogene TRBV3-2) and TRBJ2-3; 8 positions match TRBD2. The V segment lost 4 bases and the J segment 10 bases; nucleotides outside the gene matches: 7. This CDR3 comprises 13 residues. Per the germline V gene, CDR1 is LGHDT and CDR2 is YNNKEL (reference sequence). The CDR3 reads CASSLPGGAAQYF. The CDR3, as DNA: TGTGCCAGCAGCCTTCCCGGGGGGGCGGCGCAGTATTTT.

V and J are TRBV18 and TRBJ1-2, with TRBD1 as a possible D gene (5 bases). Deletions cut 5 bases from V and 5 bases from J, with 12 bases between. The germline CDR1 and CDR2 sequences are KGHSH and LQKENI. The CDR3 has 13 amino acids. CDR3 loop: CASSEGAEYGYTF. CDR3 in DNA: TGTGCCAGCTCAGAAGGGGCCGAGTATGGCTACACCTTC.